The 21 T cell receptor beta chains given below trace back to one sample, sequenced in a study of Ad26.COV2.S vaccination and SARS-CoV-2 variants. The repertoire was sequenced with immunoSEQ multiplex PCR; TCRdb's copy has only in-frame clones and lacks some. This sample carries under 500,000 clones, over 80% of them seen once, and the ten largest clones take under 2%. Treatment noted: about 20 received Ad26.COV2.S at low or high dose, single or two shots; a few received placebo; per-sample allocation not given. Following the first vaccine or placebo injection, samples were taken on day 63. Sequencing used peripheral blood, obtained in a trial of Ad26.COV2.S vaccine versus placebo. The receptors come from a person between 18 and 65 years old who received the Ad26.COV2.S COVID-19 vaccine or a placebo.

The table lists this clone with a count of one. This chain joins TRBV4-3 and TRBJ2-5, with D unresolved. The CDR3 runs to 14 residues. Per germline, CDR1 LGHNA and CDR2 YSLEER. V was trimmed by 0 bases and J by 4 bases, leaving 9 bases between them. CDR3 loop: CASSQDFGLETQYF. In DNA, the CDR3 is TGCGCCAGCAGCCAAGATTTCGGGTTAGAGACCCAGTACTTC.

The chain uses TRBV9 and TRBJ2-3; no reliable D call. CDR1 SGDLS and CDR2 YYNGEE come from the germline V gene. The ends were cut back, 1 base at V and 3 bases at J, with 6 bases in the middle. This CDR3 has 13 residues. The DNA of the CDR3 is TGTGCCAGCAGCGTATCAACAACAGATACGCAGTATTTT. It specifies CASSVSTTDTQYF.

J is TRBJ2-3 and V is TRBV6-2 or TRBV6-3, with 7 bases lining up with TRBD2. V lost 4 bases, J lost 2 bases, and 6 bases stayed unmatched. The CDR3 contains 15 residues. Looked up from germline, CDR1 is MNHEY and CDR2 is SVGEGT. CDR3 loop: CASSFETSTTDTQYF. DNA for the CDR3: TGTGCCAGCAGTTTTGAGACTAGCACCACAGATACGCAGTATTTT.

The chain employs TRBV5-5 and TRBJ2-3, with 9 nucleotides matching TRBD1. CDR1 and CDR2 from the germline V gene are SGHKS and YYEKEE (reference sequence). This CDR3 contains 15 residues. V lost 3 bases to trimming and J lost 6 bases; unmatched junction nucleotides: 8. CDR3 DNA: TGTGCCAGCAGCTCGACCACAGGGGGCGGGGATACGCAGTATTTT. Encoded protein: CASSSTTGGGDTQYF. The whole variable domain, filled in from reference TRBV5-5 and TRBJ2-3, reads DAGVTQSPTHLIKTRGQQVTLRCSPISGHKSVSWYQQVLGQGPQFIFQYYEKEERGRGNFPDRFSARQFPNYSSELNVNALLLGDSALYLCASSSTTGGGDTQYFGPGTRLTVL.

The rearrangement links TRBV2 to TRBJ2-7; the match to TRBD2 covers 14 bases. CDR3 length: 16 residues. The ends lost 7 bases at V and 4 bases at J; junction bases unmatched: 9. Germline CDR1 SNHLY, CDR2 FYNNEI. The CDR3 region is CASIRTSGGPIYEQYF. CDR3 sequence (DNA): TGTGCCAGCATTAGGACTAGCGGGGGGCCTATTTACGAGCAGTACTTC.

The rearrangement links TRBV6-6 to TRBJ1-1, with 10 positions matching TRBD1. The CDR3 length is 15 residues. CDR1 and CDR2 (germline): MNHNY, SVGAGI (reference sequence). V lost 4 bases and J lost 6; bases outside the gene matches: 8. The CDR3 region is CASSSSTGGLSEAFF. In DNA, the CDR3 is TGTGCCAGCAGTTCCTCGACAGGGGGCCTGTCTGAAGCTTTCTTT.

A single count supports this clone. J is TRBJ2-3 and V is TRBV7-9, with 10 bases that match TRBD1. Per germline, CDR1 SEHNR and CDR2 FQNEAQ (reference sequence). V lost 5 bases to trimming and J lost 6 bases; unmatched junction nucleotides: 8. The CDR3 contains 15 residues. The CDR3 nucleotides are TGTGCCAGCAGCCAGGGACAGGGGATATACGATACGCAGTATTTT. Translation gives CASSQGQGIYDTQYF. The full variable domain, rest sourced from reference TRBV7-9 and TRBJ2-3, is DTGVSQNPRHKITKRGQNVTFRCDPISEHNRLYWYRQTLGQGPEFLTYFQNEAQLEKSRLLSDRFSAERPKGSFSTLEIQRTEQGDSAMYLCASSQGQGIYDTQYFGPGTRLTVL.

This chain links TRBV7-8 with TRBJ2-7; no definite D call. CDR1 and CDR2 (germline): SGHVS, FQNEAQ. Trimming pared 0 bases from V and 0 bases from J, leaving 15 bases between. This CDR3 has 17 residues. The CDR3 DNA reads TGTGCCAGCAGCTTAGCGGCGCCCTCCACTCCCTCCTACGAGCAGTACTTC. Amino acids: CASSLAAPSTPSYEQYF. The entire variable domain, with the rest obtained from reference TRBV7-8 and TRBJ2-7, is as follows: GAGVSQSPRYKVAKRGQDVALRCDPISGHVSLFWYQQALGQGPEFLTYFQNEAQLDKSGLPSDRFFAERPEGSVSTLKIQRTQQEDSAVYLCASSLAAPSTPSYEQYFGPGTRLTVT.

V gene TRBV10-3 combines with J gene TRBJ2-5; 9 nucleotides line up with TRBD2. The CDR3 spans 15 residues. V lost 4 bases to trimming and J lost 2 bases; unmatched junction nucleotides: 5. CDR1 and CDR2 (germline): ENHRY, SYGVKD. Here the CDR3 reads CAISGTSALQETQYF. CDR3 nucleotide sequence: TGTGCCATCAGTGGGACTAGCGCCCTGCAAGAGACCCAGTACTTC.

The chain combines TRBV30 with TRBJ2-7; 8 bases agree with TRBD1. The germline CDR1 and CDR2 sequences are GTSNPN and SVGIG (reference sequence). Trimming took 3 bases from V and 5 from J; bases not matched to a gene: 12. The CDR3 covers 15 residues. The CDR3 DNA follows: TGTGCCTGGAGGTCTACAGGGGGGCAGAGGAACGAGCAGTACTTC. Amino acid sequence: CAWRSTGGQRNEQYF. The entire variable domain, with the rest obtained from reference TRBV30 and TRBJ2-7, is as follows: SQTIHQWPATLVQPVGSPLSLECTVEGTSNPNLYWYRQAAGRGLQLLFYSVGIGQISSEVPQNLSASRPQDRQFILSSKKLLLSDSGFYLCAWRSTGGQRNEQYFGPGTRLTVT.

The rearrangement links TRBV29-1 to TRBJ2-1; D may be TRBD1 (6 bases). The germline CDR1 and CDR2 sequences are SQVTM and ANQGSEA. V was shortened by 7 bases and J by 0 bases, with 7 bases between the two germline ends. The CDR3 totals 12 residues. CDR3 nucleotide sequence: TGCAGCGGGGGGCTCTCCTACAATGAGCAGTTCTTC. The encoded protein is CSGGLSYNEQFF.

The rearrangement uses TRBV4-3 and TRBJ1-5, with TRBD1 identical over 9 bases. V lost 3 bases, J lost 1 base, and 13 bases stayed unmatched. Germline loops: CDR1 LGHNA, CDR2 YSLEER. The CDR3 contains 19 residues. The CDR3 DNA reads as TGCGCCAGCAGCCAGGGGGGACAGGGCGTTATTGAGAGCAATCAGCCCCAGCATTTT. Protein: CASSQGGQGVIESNQPQHF.

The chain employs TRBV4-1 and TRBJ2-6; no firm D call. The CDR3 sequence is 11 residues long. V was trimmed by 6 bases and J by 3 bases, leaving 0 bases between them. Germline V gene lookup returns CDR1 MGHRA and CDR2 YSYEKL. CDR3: CASSGANVLTF. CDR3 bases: TGCGCCAGCAGTGGGGCCAACGTCCTGACTTTC.

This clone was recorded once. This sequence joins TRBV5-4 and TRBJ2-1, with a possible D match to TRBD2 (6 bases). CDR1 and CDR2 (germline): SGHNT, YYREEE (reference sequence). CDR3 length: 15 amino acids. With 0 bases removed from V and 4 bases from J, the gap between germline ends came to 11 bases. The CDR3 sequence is CASSLAPGEYNEQFF. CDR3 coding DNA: TGTGCCAGCAGCTTGGCCCCGGGAGAATACAATGAGCAGTTCTTC.

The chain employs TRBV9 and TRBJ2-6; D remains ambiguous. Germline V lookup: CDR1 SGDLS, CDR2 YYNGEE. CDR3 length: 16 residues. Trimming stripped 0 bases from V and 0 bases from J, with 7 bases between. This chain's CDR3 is CASSVGRSSGANVLTF. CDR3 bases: TGTGCCAGCAGCGTAGGTAGATCCTCTGGGGCCAACGTCCTGACTTTC.

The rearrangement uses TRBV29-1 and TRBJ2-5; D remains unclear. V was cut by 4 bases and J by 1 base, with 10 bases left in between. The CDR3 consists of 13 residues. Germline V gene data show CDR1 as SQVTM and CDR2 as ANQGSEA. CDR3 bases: TGCAGCGTTGCTAGGTCGACCCAAGAGACCCAGTACTTC. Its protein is CSVARSTQETQYF.

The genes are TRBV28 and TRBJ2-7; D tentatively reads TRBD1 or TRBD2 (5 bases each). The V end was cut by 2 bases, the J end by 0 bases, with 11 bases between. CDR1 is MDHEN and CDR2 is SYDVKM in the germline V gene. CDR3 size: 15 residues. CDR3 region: CASSLGDLYSYEQYF. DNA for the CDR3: TGTGCCAGCAGTTTAGGGGACCTGTACTCCTACGAGCAGTACTTC.

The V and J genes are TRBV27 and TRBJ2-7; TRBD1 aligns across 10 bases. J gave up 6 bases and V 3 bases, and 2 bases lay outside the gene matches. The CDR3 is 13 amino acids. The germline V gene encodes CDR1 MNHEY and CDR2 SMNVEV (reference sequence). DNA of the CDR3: TGTGCCAGCAGTTTGGACAGGGGGTTCGAGCAGTACTTC. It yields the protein CASSLDRGFEQYF.

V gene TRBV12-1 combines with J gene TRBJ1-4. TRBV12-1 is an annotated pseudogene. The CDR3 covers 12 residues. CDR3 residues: CASSLSNEKLFF. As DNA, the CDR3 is TGTGCCAGCAGCTTATCTAATGAAAAACTGTTTTTT.

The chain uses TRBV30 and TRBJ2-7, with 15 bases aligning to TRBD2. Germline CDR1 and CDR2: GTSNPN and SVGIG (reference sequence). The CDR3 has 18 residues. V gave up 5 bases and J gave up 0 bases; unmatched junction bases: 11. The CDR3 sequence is CAWGQGTSGGSSSYEQYF. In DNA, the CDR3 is TGTGCCTGGGGTCAAGGGACTAGCGGGGGGTCGAGCTCCTACGAGCAGTACTTC. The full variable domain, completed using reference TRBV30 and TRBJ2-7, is SQTIHQWPATLVQPVGSPLSLECTVEGTSNPNLYWYRQAAGRGLQLLFYSVGIGQISSEVPQNLSASRPQDRQFILSSKKLLLSDSGFYLCAWGQGTSGGSSSYEQYFGPGTRLTVT.

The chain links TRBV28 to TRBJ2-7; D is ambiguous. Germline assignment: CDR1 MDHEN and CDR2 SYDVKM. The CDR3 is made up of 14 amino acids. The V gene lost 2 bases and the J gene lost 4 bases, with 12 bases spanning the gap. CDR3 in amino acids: CASSLRLTEYEQYF. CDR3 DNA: TGTGCCAGCAGTTTACGACTGACCGAATACGAGCAGTACTTC. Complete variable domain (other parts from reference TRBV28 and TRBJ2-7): DVKVTQSSRYLVKRTGEKVFLECVQDMDHENMFWYRQDPGLGLRLIYFSYDVKMKEKGDIPEGYSVSREKKERFSLILESASTNQTSMYLCASSLRLTEYEQYFGPGTRLTVT.